The present entry profiles one TCR beta chain with its context. The data were obtained in a study of blood T cell repertoires in COVID-19. At the level of the study: The United States, Italy and Spain provided the acute and convalescent COVID-19 samples.

Here immunoSEQ multiplex PCR was the method, and the copy in TCRdb shows in-frame clones only, minus some. This table holds roughly 200,000 clones, around 90% found once. The CDR3 has 15 residues. CDR1 and CDR2 from the germline V gene are LGHDT and YNNKEL (reference sequence). V shed 2 bases, J shed 2 bases, and the junction held 3 bases outside the gene matches. V and J are TRBV3-1 (or the pseudogene TRBV3-2) and TRBJ2-7, with 10 nucleotides matching TRBD2. The specimen was peripheral blood. The clonotype was recovered from a woman aged 18 to 35 who had recovered from COVID-19. CDR3 nucleotides: TGTGCCAGCAGCCAACTAGCGGGGGAGCCCTACGAGCAGTACTTC. Protein sequence: CASSQLAGEPYEQYF.